These 7 T cell receptor beta chains originate from one sample sequenced in a study of cytotoxic CD8 clonotypes in ibrutinib-treated CLL. The table came from immunoSEQ multiplex PCR; TCRdb's copy has only in-frame clones and leaves some out. The sample includes more than 150,000 clones, around 72% seen only once; the top ten take around an eighth. The source material was PBMCs, sampled after 24 months of ibrutinib treatment. Source of these receptors: a human donor with chronic lymphocytic leukemia.

This sequence joins TRBV29-1 and TRBJ2-2; D is possibly TRBD2 (7 bases). Germline values: CDR1 SQVTM, CDR2 ANQGSEA. The CDR3 runs 13 residues. The V end lost 4 bases, the J end lost 7 bases, and 13 bases lay between the germline ends. The CDR3 DNA reads TGCAGCGTTGGAGGGGGAGGGATCGGGGAGCTGTTTTTT. This gives the protein CSVGGGGIGELFF.

This chain joins TRBV30 and TRBJ1-2; 8 positions agree with TRBD1. Germline lookup yields CDR1 GTSNPN and CDR2 SVGIG (reference sequence). CDR3 size: 15 residues. V shed 0 bases, J shed 7 bases, and the junction held 10 bases outside the gene matches. CDR3 in DNA: TGTGCCTGGAGTGTAGGAGGACAGGGCGATTTTGGCTACACCTTC. Its translation: CAWSVGGQGDFGYTF.

The J gene is TRBJ2-5, the V gene TRBV5-1; weak D call: TRBD2 (5 bases). Trimming removed 0 bases at V and 7 bases at J, with 13 bases between. CDR1 and CDR2 (germline): SGHRS, YFSETQ. This CDR3 is built from 14 residues. The CDR3 protein is CASSLAGSAGTQYF. Written as DNA, the CDR3 is TGCGCCAGCAGCTTGGCCGGTAGCGCCGGGACCCAGTACTTC.

This clone appeared a single time. This chain links TRBV27 with TRBJ2-7; maybe TRBD2 (6 bases). The V gene's germline CDR1 is MNHEY and CDR2 SMNVEV (reference sequence). V lost 3 bases and J lost 1, with 10 bases in between. The CDR3 runs 14 residues. The CDR3 DNA reads TGTGCCAGCAGTTTTGTCGGGAGTTCCTACGAGCAGTACTTC. This encodes CASSFVGSSYEQYF.

This clone was seen a few times. The genes are TRBV4-1 and TRBJ1-2; 8 bases agree with TRBD1. This CDR3 comprises 13 residues. CDR1 and CDR2 (germline): MGHRA, YSYEKL. V was clipped by 8 bases and J by 4 bases; unmatched bases: 6. The CDR3 coding sequence is TGCGCCAGCCGTCGGACAGGGAGCTATGGCTACACCTTC. Its protein is CASRRTGSYGYTF.

This clone has only a few counts. J is TRBJ1-3 and V is TRBV28; D uncertain. Looked up from germline, CDR1 is MDHEN and CDR2 is SYDVKM. CDR3 size: 12 residues. V lost 5 bases to trimming and J lost 3 bases, with 5 bases between them. The CDR3: CASSLGGNTIYF. The CDR3 DNA follows: TGTGCCAGCAGTCTTGGTGGAAACACCATATATTTT.

The chain combines TRBV6-5 with TRBJ1-3; D gene unclear. This CDR3 spans 11 amino acids. The V gene lost 10 bases and the J gene lost 4 bases, with 8 bases spanning the gap. From germline, CDR1 is MNHEY and CDR2 SVGAGI. Written as DNA, the CDR3 is TGTGCCACCACCCGGGGAAACACCATATATTTT. It is translated as CATTRGNTIYF.